This T cell receptor beta chain was found in a study of T cell changes during pregnancy in multiple sclerosis. The CDR3 totals 14 residues. The germline V gene has CDR1 SNHLY and CDR2 FYNNEI. V was clipped by 7 bases and J by 6 bases; unmatched bases: 6. Clones were read by immunoSEQ multiplex PCR, and TCRdb kept only the in-frame ones, dropping some. The sample lists approximately 46,000 clones, approximately 90% occurring once. This sequence originates from a female donor with multiple sclerosis, enrolled in a pregnancy study. The J gene is TRBJ2-1, the V gene TRBV2, with 10 positions matching TRBD1. This specimen was CD8+ T cells from peripheral blood mononuclear cells, taken in the second trimester of pregnancy. The CDR3 region is CASMRTGGGNEQFF. The CDR3 region has the DNA TGTGCCAGCATGCGGACAGGGGGGGGCAATGAGCAGTTCTTC.